This TCR beta chain was documented in a study of regulatory T cells in long-lasting Graves disease. Construction of TCR beta libraries relied on iRepertoire HTBI primers and on Arm-PCR targeting CDR3 regions. Per the original methods: Gene usage covered some 60 TRBV and about 15 TRBJ segments. TCRdb re-analysed the multiplex PCR reads in MiXCR, keeping a single row per CDR3 protein. What appears here as the V and J calls and clone size reflects TCRdb's work, not the paper's. The sample has under 500,000 distinct CDR3 sequences; about 20% are singletons. Ten or more counts support this clonotype. The antigen is undetermined. Study observations and caveats: Persistent Graves' patients showed less TCR diversity than newly diagnosed patients showed.

The sample's time point: persistent/refractory GD, antithyroid drugs over 5 years with positive TRAb. After RNA was extracted from PBMCs, the TCR library was made from it. Each of the patients was recruited from an endocrinology department situated in Xi'an, China. EDTA tubes were used for drawing around 9 milliliters of peripheral blood. The germline V gene encodes CDR1 MNHNS and CDR2 SASEGT. V lost 7 bases to trimming and J lost 2 bases; unmatched junction nucleotides: 8. CDR3 length equals 14 residues. The V gene is TRBV6-1, the J gene TRBJ2-7, with 7 bases that match TRBD2. The sample was peripheral blood mononuclear cells (PBMCs), taken when the disease was refractory, from a patient treated with antithyroid drugs. This clonotype was obtained from a female donor with Graves disease. The CDR3 DNA reads as TGTGCCAGCATCTTCGGCGGGAGTACCTACGAGCAGTACTTC. Its translation: CASIFGGSTYEQYF.